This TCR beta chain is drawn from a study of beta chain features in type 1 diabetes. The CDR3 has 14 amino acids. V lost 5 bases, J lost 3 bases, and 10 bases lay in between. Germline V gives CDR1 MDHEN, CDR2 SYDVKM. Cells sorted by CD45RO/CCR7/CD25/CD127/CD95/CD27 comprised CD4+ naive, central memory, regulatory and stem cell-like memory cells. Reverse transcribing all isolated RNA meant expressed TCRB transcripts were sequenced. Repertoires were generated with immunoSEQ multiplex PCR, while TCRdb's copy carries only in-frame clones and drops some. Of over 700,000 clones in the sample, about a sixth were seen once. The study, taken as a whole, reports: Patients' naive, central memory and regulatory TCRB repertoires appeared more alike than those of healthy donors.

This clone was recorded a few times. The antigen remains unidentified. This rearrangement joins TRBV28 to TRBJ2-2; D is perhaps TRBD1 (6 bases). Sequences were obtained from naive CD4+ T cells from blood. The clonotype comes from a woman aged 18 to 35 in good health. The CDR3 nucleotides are TGTGCCAGCAGTCCTGGACAGTACACCGGGGAGCTGTTTTTT. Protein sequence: CASSPGQYTGELFF.